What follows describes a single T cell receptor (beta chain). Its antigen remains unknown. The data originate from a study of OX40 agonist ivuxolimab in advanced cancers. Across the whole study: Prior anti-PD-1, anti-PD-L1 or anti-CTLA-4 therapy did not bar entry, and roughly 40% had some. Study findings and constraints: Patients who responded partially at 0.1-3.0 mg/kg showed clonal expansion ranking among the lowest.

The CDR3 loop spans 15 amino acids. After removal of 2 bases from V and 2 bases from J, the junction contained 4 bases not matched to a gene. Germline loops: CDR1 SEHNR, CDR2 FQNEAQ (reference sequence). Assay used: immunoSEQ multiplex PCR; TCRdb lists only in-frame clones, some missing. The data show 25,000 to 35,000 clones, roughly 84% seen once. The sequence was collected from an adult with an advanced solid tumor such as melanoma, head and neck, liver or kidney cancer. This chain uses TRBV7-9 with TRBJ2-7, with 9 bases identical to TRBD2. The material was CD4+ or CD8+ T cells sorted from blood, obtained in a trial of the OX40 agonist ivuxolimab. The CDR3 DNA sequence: TGTGCCAGCAGCTTACCCGGGACTAGCACCTACGAGCAGTACTTC. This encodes CASSLPGTSTYEQYF. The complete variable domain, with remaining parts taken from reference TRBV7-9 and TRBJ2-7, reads DTGVSQNPRHKITKRGQNVTFRCDPISEHNRLYWYRQTLGQGPEFLTYFQNEAQLEKSRLLSDRFSAERPKGSFSTLEIQRTEQGDSAMYLCASSLPGTSTYEQYFGPGTRLTVT.